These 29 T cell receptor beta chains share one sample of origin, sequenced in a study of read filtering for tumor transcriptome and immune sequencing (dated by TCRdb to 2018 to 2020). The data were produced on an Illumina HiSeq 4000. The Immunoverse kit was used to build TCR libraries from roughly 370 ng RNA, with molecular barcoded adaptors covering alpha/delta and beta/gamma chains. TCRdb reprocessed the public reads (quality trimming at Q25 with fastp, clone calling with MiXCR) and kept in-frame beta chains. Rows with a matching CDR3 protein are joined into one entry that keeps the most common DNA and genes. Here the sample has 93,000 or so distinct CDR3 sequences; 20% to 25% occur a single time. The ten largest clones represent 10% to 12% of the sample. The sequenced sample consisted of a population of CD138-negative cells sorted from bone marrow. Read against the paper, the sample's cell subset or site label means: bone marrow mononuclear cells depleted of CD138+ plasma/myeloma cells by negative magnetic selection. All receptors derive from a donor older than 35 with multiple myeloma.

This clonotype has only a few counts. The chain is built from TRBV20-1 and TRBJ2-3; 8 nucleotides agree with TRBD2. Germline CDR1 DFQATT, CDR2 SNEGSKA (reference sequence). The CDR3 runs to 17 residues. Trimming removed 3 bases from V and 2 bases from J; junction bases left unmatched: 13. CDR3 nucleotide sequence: TGCAGTGCTAGCCCTAAGCTTAGCGGGGCTCCCACAGATACGCAGTATTTT. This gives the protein CSASPKLSGAPTDTQYF.

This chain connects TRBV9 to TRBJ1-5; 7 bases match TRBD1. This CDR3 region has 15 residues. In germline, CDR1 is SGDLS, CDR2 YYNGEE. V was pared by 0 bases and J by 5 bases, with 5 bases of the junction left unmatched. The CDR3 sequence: CASSVATGADQPQHF. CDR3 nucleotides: TGTGCCAGCAGCGTAGCTACAGGGGCTGATCAGCCCCAGCATTTT. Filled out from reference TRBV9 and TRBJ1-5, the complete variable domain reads DSGVTQTPKHLITATGQRVTLRCSPRSGDLSVYWYQQSLDQGLQFLIQYYNGEERAKGNILERFSAQQFPDLHSELNLSSLELGDSALYFCASSVATGADQPQHFGDGTRLSIL.

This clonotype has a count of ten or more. CDR3 coding DNA: TGTGCCAGCAGCTGGGGACAGGGATACATTCAGTACTTC. As protein: CASSWGQGYIQYF. This chain links TRBV7-9 with TRBJ2-4; 9 positions agree with TRBD1. The V segment lost 4 bases and the J segment 8 bases; nucleotides outside the gene matches: 3. The CDR3 runs 13 residues. In germline, CDR1 is SEHNR, CDR2 FQNEAQ (reference sequence).

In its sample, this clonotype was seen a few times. This CDR3 is CASIGGGTEAFF. The CDR3 region has the DNA TGTGCCAGCATCGGGGGTGGCACTGAAGCTTTCTTT. The rearrangement links TRBV7-9 to TRBJ1-1; D perhaps matches TRBD1 (5 bases). The germline CDR1 and CDR2 sequences are SEHNR and FQNEAQ (reference sequence). The ends were cut back, 7 bases at V and 4 bases at J, with 10 bases in the middle. This CDR3 is built from 12 residues. The full variable domain, in which reference TRBV7-9 and TRBJ1-1 provide the parts outside the CDR3, is DTGVSQNPRHKITKRGQNVTFRCDPISEHNRLYWYRQTLGQGPEFLTYFQNEAQLEKSRLLSDRFSAERPKGSFSTLEIQRTEQGDSAMYLCASIGGGTEAFFGQGTRLTVV.

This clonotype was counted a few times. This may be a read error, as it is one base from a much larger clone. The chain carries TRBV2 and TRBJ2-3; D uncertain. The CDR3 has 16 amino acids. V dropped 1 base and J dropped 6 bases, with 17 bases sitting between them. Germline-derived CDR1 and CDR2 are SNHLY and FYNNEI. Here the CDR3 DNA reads TGTGCCAGCAGTGAAGAGGATCTTAGTATAACTGATACGCAGTATTTT. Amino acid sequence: CASSEEDLSITDTQYF.

CDR3 nucleotides: TGCGCCAGCAGCTTGGGTTCTAGCGTAGGAGAGACCCAGTACTTC. Protein sequence: CASSLGSSVGETQYF. This chain joins TRBV5-1 and TRBJ2-5; tentatively, D is TRBD2 (6 bases). V was clipped by 0 bases and J by 4 bases, with 13 bases between them. The length of the CDR3 is 15 residues. Germline V CDR1 and CDR2: SGHRS, YFSETQ. Drawing the rest from reference TRBV5-1 and TRBJ2-5, the complete variable domain is KAGVTQTPRYLIKTRGQQVTLSCSPISGHRSVSWYQQTPGQGLQFLFEYFSETQRNKGNFPGRFSGRQFSNSRSEMNVSTLELGDSALYLCASSLGSSVGETQYFGPGTRLLVL.

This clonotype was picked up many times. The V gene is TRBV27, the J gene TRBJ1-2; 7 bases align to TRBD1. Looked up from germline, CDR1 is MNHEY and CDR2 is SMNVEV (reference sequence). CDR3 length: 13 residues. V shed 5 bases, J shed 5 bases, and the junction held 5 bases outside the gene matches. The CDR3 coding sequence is TGTGCCAGCAGTGCCAGGGGGGGGTATGGCTACACCTTC. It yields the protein CASSARGGYGYTF.

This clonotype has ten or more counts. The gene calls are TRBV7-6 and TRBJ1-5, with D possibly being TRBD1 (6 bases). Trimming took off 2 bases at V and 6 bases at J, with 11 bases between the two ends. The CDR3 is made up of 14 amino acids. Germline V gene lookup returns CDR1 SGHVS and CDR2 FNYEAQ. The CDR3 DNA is TGTGCCAGCAGCTTATCTGGGGGCGGTCAGCCCCAGCATTTT. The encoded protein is CASSLSGGGQPQHF. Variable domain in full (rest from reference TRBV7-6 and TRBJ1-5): GAGVSQSPRYKVTKRGQDVALRCDPISGHVSLYWYRQALGQGPEFLTYFNYEAQQDKSGLPNDRFSAERPEGSISTLTIQRTEQRDSAMYRCASSLSGGGQPQHFGDGTRLSIL.

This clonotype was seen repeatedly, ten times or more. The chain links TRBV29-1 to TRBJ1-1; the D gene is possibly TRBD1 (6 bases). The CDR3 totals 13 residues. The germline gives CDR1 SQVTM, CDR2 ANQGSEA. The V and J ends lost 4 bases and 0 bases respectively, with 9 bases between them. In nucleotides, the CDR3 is TGCAGCGTTGGCGACAGGCTGAACACTGAAGCTTTCTTT. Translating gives CSVGDRLNTEAFF.

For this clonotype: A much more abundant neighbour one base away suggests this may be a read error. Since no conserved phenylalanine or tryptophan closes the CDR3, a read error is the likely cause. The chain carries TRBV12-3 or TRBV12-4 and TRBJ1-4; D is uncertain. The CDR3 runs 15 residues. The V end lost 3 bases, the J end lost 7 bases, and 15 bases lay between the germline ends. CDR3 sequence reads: CASSFGSGNGEKLFL. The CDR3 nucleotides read TGTGCCAGCAGTTTTGGTTCCGGGAATGGTGAAAAACTGTTTCTT.

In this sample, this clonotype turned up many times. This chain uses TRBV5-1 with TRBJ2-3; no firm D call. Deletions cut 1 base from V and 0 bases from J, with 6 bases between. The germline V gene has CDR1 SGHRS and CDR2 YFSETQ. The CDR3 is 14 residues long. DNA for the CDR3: TGCGCCAGCAGCTTGAGAGCTAGCACAGATACGCAGTATTTT. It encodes CASSLRASTDTQYF.

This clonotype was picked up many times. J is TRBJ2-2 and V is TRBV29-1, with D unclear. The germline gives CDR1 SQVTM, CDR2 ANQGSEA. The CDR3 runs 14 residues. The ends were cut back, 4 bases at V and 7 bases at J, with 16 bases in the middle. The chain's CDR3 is CSVGLTAFGGELFF. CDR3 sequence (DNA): TGCAGCGTTGGGTTGACGGCATTTGGCGGGGAGCTGTTTTTT.

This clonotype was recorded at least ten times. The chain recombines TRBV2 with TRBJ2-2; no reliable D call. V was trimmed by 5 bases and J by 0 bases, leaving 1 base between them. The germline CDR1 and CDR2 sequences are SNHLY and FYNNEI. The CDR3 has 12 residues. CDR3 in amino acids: CASSTNTGELFF. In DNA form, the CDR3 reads TGTGCCAGCAGTACGAACACCGGGGAGCTGTTTTTT. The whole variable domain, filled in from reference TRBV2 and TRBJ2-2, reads EPEVTQTPSHQVTQMGQEVILRCVPISNHLYFYWYRQILGQKVEFLVSFYNNEISEKSEIFDDQFSVERPDGSNFTLKIRSTKLEDSAMYFCASSTNTGELFFGEGSRLTVL.

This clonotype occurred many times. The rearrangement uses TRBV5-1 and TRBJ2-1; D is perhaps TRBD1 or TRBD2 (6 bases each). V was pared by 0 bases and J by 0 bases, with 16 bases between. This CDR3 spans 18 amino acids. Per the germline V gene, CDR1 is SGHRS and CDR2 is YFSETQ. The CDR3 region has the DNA TGCGCCAGCAGCTTGGGGGGGGCAGCGCCAAGCTCCTACAATGAGCAGTTCTTC. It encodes CASSLGGAAPSSYNEQFF.

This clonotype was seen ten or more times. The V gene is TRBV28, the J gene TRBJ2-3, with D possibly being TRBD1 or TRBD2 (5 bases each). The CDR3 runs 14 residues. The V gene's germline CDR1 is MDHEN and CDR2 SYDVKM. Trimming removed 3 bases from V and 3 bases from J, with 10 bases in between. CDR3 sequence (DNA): TGTGCCAGCAGTTTGGGGGACCGGACAGATACGCAGTATTTT. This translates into CASSLGDRTDTQYF.

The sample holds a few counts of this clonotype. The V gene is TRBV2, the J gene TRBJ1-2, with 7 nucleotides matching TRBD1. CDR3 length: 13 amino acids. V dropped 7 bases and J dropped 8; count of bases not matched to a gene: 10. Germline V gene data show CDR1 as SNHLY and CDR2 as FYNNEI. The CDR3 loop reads CASKEQGMEGYTF. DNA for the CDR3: TGTGCCAGCAAAGAACAGGGGATGGAAGGCTACACCTTC.

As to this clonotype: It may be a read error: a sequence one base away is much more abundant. CDR3 sequence (DNA): TGCACCAGCAGCTTGCTGGGGGCGAGGCAAGAGACCCAGTACTTC. It specifies CTSSLLGARQETQYF. The rearrangement joins TRBV5-1 to TRBJ2-5; D is possibly TRBD1 (6 bases). The CDR3 length is 15 residues. CDR1 and CDR2 (germline): SGHRS, YFSETQ.

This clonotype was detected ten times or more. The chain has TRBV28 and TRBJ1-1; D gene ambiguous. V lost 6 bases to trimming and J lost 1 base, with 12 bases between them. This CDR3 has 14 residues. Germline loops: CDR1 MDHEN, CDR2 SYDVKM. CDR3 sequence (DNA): TGTGCCAGCAGAGCTCGGACGGCGAACACTGAAGCTTTCTTT. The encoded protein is CASRARTANTEAFF.

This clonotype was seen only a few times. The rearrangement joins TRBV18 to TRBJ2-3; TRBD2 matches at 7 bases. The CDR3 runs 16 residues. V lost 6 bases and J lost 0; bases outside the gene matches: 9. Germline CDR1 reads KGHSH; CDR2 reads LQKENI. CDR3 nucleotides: TGTGCCAGCTCGTCCCTAGCGGTTGCTAGCACAGATACGCAGTATTTT. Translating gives CASSSLAVASTDTQYF.

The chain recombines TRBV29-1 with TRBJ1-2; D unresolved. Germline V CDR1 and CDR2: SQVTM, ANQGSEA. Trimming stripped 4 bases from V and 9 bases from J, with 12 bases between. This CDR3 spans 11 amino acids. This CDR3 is CSVGLGRSYTF. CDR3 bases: TGCAGCGTTGGTTTAGGGAGGAGCTACACCTTC.

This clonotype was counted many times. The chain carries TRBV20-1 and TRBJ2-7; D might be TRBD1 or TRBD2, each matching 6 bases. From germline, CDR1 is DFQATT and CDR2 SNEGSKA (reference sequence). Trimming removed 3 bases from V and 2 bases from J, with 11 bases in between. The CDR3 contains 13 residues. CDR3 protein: CSASGGPAYEQYF. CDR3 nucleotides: TGCAGTGCTAGCGGGGGCCCCGCCTACGAGCAGTACTTC.

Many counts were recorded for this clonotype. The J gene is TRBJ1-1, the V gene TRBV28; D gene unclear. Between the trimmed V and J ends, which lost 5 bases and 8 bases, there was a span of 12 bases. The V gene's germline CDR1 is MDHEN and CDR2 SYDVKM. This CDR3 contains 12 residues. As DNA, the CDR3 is TGTGCCAGCAGTCCATCAACGTTGGAAGCTTTCTTT. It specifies CASSPSTLEAFF.

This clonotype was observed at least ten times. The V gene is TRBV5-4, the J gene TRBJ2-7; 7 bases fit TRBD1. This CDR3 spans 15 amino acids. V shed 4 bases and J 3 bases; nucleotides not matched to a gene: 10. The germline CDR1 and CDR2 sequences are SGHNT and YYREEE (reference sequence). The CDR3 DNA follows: TGTGCCAGCAGCCACCCCTCCGGGACAGACTACGAGCAGTACTTC. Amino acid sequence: CASSHPSGTDYEQYF.

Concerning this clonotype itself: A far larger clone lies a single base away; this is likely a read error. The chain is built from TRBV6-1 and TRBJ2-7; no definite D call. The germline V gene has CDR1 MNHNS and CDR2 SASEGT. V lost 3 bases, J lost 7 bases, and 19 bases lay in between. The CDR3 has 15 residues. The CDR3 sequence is CASSDRVWSYNEQYF. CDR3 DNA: TGTGCCAGCAGTGATCGGGTATGGTCCTACAATGAGCAGTACTTC.

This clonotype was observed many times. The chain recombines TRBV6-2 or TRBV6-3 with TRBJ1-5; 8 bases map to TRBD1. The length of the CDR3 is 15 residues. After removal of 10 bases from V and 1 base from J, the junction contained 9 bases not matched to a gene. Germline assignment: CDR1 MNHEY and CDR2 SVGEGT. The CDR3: CATRTGMKSNQPQHF. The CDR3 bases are TGTGCCACTCGGACAGGGATGAAAAGCAATCAGCCCCAGCATTTT.

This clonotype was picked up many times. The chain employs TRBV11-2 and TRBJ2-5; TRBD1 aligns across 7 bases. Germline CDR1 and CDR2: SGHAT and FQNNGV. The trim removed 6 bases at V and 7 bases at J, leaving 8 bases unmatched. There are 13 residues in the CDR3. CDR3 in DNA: TGTGCCAGCAGTTCGACAGGGTCGGGGACCCAGTACTTC. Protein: CASSSTGSGTQYF.

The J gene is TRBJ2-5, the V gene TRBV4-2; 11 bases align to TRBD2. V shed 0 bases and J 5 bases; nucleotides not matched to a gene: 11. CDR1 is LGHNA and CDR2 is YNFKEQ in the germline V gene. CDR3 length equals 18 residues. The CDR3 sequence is CASSQDRTSGGTGETQYF. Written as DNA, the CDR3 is TGTGCCAGCAGCCAAGATCGAACTAGCGGGGGTACCGGGGAGACCCAGTACTTC.

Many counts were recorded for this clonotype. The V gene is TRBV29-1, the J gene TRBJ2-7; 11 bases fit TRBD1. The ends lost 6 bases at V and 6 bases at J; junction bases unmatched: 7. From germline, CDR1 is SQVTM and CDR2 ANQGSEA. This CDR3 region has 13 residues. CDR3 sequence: CSVGPGQGVEQYF. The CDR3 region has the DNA TGCAGCGTGGGACCGGGACAGGGGGTCGAGCAGTACTTC.

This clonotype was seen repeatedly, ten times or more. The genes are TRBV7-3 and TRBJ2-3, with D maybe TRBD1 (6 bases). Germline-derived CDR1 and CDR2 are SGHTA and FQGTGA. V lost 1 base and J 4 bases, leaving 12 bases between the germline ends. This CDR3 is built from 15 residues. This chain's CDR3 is CASSLIPGAPDTQYF. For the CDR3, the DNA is TGTGCCAGCAGCTTAATCCCAGGGGCGCCAGATACGCAGTATTTT.